This note documents a single T cell receptor (beta chain) sequence. The germline V and J ends were trimmed by 3 bases and 0 bases, with 4 bases remaining between them. Germline assignment: CDR1 KGHDR and CDR2 SFDVKD. This CDR3 region has 14 residues. These data belong to a study of early T cells in non-severe SARS-CoV-2 infection. Tagging with unique molecular identifiers was applied to individual cDNA molecules. TCRdb processed the 5' RACE reads anew with MiXCR; each CDR3 protein has one entry. Of some 48,000 distinct CDR3 sequences in the sample, roughly 6.1% were seen once. Material: whole blood, obtained at baseline. This chain links TRBV24-1 with TRBJ2-2; no clear D. The TCR comes from an adult who was a healthcare worker with PCR-confirmed SARS-CoV-2 infection or an uninfected control (not recorded which). CDR3 nucleotides: TGTGCCACCAGTGATCTCCCGAACACCGGGGAGCTGTTTTTT. It codes for CATSDLPNTGELFF.